This T cell receptor (beta chain) was sequenced during a study of blood T cell repertoires in COVID-19. At the level of the study: Specimens from acute and convalescent COVID-19 originated in the United States, Italy and Spain.

Assay used: immunoSEQ multiplex PCR; TCRdb lists only in-frame clones, some missing. The table has 200,000 to 300,000 clones, approximately 91% seen once. V was clipped by 4 bases and J by 6 bases, with 18 bases between them. Germline V lookup: CDR1 MNHNS, CDR2 SASEGT. The CDR3 contains 16 residues. The rearrangement links TRBV6-1 to TRBJ2-2; TRBD2 is a possible D gene (6 bases). The sequence came from a human donor in a cohort sampled during active COVID-19. Sequencing was carried out using peripheral blood. This chain's CDR3 is CASSAAEGVGPGELFF. The CDR3 DNA sequence: TGTGCCAGCAGTGCAGCGGAGGGAGTTGGGCCCGGGGAGCTGTTTTTT.